This T cell receptor beta chain was recovered during a study of shared clonotypes between healthy human individuals. Study conclusions and caveats: Memory subsets generally showed smaller estimated richness than naive subsets did.

Details on this clone: The antigen remains unidentified.

This table comes from immunoSEQ multiplex PCR, and its TCRdb copy is limited to in-frame clones, with some not included. The sample records millions of clones, about 95% being singletons. The germline V gene encodes CDR1 GTSNPN and CDR2 SVGIG (reference sequence). CDR3 size: 12 residues. Germline trimming cut 4 bases from V and 9 bases from J; bases unmatched to any gene: 3. Terminally differentiated effector memory CD45RA+ cells were left out of the naive CD8 fraction, which was CD45RO-negative and positively selected for CCR7. The sample comprised naive CD8+ T cells sorted from blood. The clonotype comes from a man aged 18 to 29 in good health. V is TRBV30 and J is TRBJ2-1; 10 bases are shared with TRBD2. The CDR3 DNA sequence: TGTGCCTGGACTAGCGGGAGTTCTGAGCAGTTCTTC. Protein product: CAWTSGSSEQFF.